The 16 T cell receptor beta chains below were found in one sample sequenced in a study of radiation and T cells in renal cell carcinoma. Time point indicated: baseline pretreatment blood. This sample's treatment: 15 Gy SBRT to primary tumor, nephrectomy 4 weeks later. The repertoire was sequenced with immunoSEQ multiplex PCR; TCRdb's copy has only in-frame clones and lacks some. The repertoire holds about 91,000 clones, with 65% to 85% as singletons. Specimen: blood, collected from a patient whose treatment included radiotherapy and nephrectomy. Every receptor here comes from a man in his sixties with renal cell carcinoma.

This clone was counted between two and nine times. This chain connects TRBV9 to TRBJ2-7, with a weak D call TRBD2 (5 bases). Germline V lookup: CDR1 SGDLS, CDR2 YYNGEE. The V end lost 0 bases, the J end lost 6 bases, and 10 bases lay between the germline ends. CDR3 length equals 13 residues. The CDR3 protein is CASSVVGEGEQYF. CDR3 DNA sequence: TGTGCCAGCAGCGTAGTCGGGGAAGGCGAGCAGTACTTC. The complete variable domain, with remaining parts taken from reference TRBV9 and TRBJ2-7, reads DSGVTQTPKHLITATGQRVTLRCSPRSGDLSVYWYQQSLDQGLQFLIQYYNGEERAKGNILERFSAQQFPDLHSELNLSSLELGDSALYFCASSVVGEGEQYFGPGTRLTVT.

This clone has only one observation. The chain combines TRBV4-1 with TRBJ2-4, with a tentative D call TRBD2 (5 bases). Germline V gene sequence: CDR1 MGHRA, CDR2 YSYEKL. V lost 0 bases to trimming and J lost 0 bases, with 9 bases between them. The CDR3 is made up of 16 amino acids. The CDR3 DNA sequence: TGCGCCAGCAGCCAAGATCGGGGTGAAGCCAAAAACATTCAGTACTTC. This translates into CASSQDRGEAKNIQYF.

This clone appeared a few times. The V gene is TRBV4-3, the J gene TRBJ1-2; D uncertain. Germline CDR1 is LGHNA and CDR2 is YSLEER. The CDR3 totals 15 residues. V was cut by 0 bases and J by 1 base, with 9 bases left in between. CDR3 region: CASSQEDNFNYGYTF. In nucleotides, the CDR3 is TGCGCCAGCAGCCAAGAAGACAACTTTAACTATGGCTACACCTTC.

This clone has just one count. In nucleotides, the CDR3 is TGTGCCAGCAGCTTAGTTAGCGGGTACGAGCAGTACTTC. Residues: CASSLVSGYEQYF. V is TRBV7-8 and J is TRBJ2-7; 7 bases match TRBD2. The CDR3 contains 13 residues. Per germline, CDR1 SGHVS and CDR2 FQNEAQ. With V trimmed by 1 base and J by 4 bases, 1 base remained unmatched.

The chain is built from TRBV6-6 and TRBJ1-4; D gene ambiguous. This CDR3 spans 13 amino acids. The V gene lost 4 bases and the J gene lost 8 bases, with 11 bases spanning the gap. The V gene's germline CDR1 is MNHNY and CDR2 SVGAGI (reference sequence). CDR3 residues: CASSWTGPEKLFF. The CDR3, as DNA: TGTGCCAGCAGTTGGACCGGGCCAGAAAAACTGTTTTTT.

The count of this clone is one. The chain recombines TRBV5-5 with TRBJ2-2; D is uncertain. Trimming removed 1 base from V and 5 bases from J, with 3 bases in between. The V gene's germline CDR1 is SGHKS and CDR2 YYEKEE (reference sequence). The CDR3 contains 12 residues. The CDR3 sequence: CASSLWTGELFF. The CDR3 region has the DNA TGTGCCAGCAGCTTGTGGACCGGGGAGCTGTTTTTT.

V and J are TRBV5-1 and TRBJ2-5; either TRBD1 or TRBD2 may fit D (5 bases each). Germline CDR1 reads SGHRS; CDR2 reads YFSETQ. This CDR3 is 15 amino acids long. The germline V and J ends were trimmed by 3 bases and 7 bases, with 19 bases remaining between them. This chain's CDR3 is CASSSDAEAGGTQYF. CDR3 DNA: TGCGCCAGCAGCTCCGACGCTGAAGCTGGGGGGACCCAGTACTTC.

V and J are TRBV28 and TRBJ2-3; maybe TRBD2 (5 bases). The CDR3 is 15 amino acids. Trimming stripped 4 bases from V and 0 bases from J, with 11 bases between. From germline, CDR1 is MDHEN and CDR2 SYDVKM. For the CDR3, the DNA is TGTGCCAGCAGTTGGCTAGGCGGGAGCACAGATACGCAGTATTTT. Its protein is CASSWLGGSTDTQYF.

The V call is TRBV5-8, the J call TRBJ2-3; D gene unclear. Germline V gene data show CDR1 as SGHTS and CDR2 as YDEGEE. CDR3 length: 19 amino acids. V dropped 3 bases and J dropped 0 bases, with 23 bases sitting between them. The CDR3 bases are TGTGCCAGCAGCTGGATGCCCGAGTCTTACAACCCTAGCACAGATACGCAGTATTTT. Protein sequence: CASSWMPESYNPSTDTQYF.

The chain links TRBV2 to TRBJ2-7, with D maybe TRBD2 (7 bases). The V and J ends lost 7 bases and 3 bases respectively, with 19 bases between them. The V gene's germline CDR1 is SNHLY and CDR2 FYNNEI. The CDR3 is made up of 15 amino acids. The chain's CDR3 is CASNPRGGVLYEQYF. CDR3 coding DNA: TGTGCCAGCAACCCTAGGGGGGGCGTCCTCTACGAGCAGTACTTC.

The genes are TRBV5-1 and TRBJ2-3; the match to TRBD1 covers 8 bases. Trimming cost V 4 bases and J 6 bases; bases outside gene matches: 7. In germline, CDR1 is SGHRS, CDR2 YFSETQ. This CDR3 spans 14 amino acids. The CDR3 protein is CASSQGAWRDTQYF. The CDR3 DNA sequence: TGCGCCAGCAGCCAGGGGGCTTGGAGGGATACGCAGTATTTT. The full variable domain, its missing parts supplied by reference TRBV5-1 and TRBJ2-3, is KAGVTQTPRYLIKTRGQQVTLSCSPISGHRSVSWYQQTPGQGLQFLFEYFSETQRNKGNFPGRFSGRQFSNSRSEMNVSTLELGDSALYLCASSQGAWRDTQYFGPGTRLTVL.

The chain uses TRBV4-3 and TRBJ1-5; 8 positions match TRBD1. J was trimmed by 4 bases and V by 6 bases; bases with no gene match: 8. Germline V lookup: CDR1 LGHNA, CDR2 YSLEER. The CDR3 is 15 amino acids. The CDR3 nucleotides read TGCGCCAGCAGTCAGACGTACAGGGGGAATCAGCCCCAGCATTTT. This codes for CASSQTYRGNQPQHF.

This sequence joins TRBV5-1 and TRBJ2-1; 9 bases align to TRBD1. CDR3 length equals 15 residues. Germline CDR1 reads SGHRS; CDR2 reads YFSETQ. V dropped 5 bases and J dropped 4; count of bases not matched to a gene: 7. CDR3 nucleotide sequence: TGCGCCAGCAGTGGGGGACAGGGATTTTACAATGAGCAGTTCTTC. This codes for CASSGGQGFYNEQFF.

As DNA, the CDR3 is TGTGCCAGCTCGGGACTAGCGGGAGTGAGGTCGAACACCGGGGAGCTGTTTTTT. Translating it yields CASSGLAGVRSNTGELFF. The chain uses TRBV18 and TRBJ2-2; 14 nucleotides agree with TRBD2. V lost 6 bases to trimming and J lost 0 bases; unmatched junction nucleotides: 6. Germline-derived CDR1 and CDR2 are KGHSH and LQKENI. The CDR3 runs to 18 residues.

The rearrangement uses TRBV7-9 and TRBJ2-1, with 8 bases aligning to TRBD2. Looked up from germline, CDR1 is SEHNR and CDR2 is FQNEAQ (reference sequence). CDR3 length: 16 residues. J gave up 0 bases and V 5 bases, and 6 bases lay outside the gene matches. The DNA of the CDR3 is TGTGCCAGCAGCCAAACTAGCGGACGCTCCTACAATGAGCAGTTCTTC. It yields the protein CASSQTSGRSYNEQFF.

The genes are TRBV14 and TRBJ2-7, with D perhaps TRBD2 (6 bases). CDR1 SGHDN and CDR2 FVKESK come from the germline V gene. This CDR3 has 15 amino acids. With 2 bases removed from V and 7 bases from J, the gap between germline ends came to 18 bases. Here the CDR3 DNA reads TGTGCCAGCAGCCAAATACACGCATCCGGGGGAGAGCAGTACTTC. Protein sequence: CASSQIHASGGEQYF.